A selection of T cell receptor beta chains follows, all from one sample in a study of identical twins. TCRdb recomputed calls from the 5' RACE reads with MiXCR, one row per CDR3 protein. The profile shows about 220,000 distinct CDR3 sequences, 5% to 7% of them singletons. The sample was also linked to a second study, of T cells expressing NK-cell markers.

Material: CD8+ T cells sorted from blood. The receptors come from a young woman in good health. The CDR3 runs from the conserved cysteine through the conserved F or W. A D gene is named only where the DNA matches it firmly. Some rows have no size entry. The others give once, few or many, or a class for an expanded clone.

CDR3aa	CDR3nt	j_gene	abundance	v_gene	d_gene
CASVTSLGAYNEQFF	TGTGCTAGTGTCACTAGTCTTGGGGCCTACAATGAGCAGTTCTTC	TRBJ2-1	NA	TRBV12-5	NA
CASSQDGQPNEKLFF	TGCGCCAGCAGCCAAGATGGCCAGCCTAATGAAAAACTGTTTTTT	TRBJ1-4	few	TRBV4-1	NA
CSARDPRTIQETQYF	TGCAGTGCTAGAGATCCCAGGACGATACAGGAGACCCAGTACTTC	TRBJ2-5	few	TRBV20-1	NA
CASSKTTNEKLFF	TGTGCCAGCAGTAAGACAACTAATGAAAAACTGTTTTTT	TRBJ1-4	NA	TRBV27	NA
CASGLGNEQFF	TGTGCTAGTGGTTTGGGCAATGAGCAGTTCTTC	TRBJ2-1	many	TRBV12-5	NA
CASSQRSAADTQYF	TGTGCCAGCAGCCAACGGTCAGCCGCAGATACGCAGTATTTT	TRBJ2-3	NA	TRBV14	NA
CSVEGGGYTF	TGCAGCGTTGAAGGGGGCGGCTACACCTTC	TRBJ1-2	NA	TRBV29-1	NA
CASSLLRGDEQFF	TGCGCCAGCAGCTTGTTGCGGGGCGATGAGCAGTTCTTC	TRBJ2-1	many	TRBV5-1	NA
CASSAMSGTQYYEQYF	TGTGCCAGCAGTGCGATGTCCGGGACTCAATACTACGAGCAGTACTTC	TRBJ2-7	NA	TRBV2	NA
CASSLGSSGRASYDEQFF	TGTGCCAGCAGCTTAGGGTCTTCCGGGAGGGCCTCCTACGATGAGCAGTTCTTC	TRBJ2-1	few	TRBV7-8	TRBD2
CAISDRAVNRNTIYF	TGTGCCATCTCGGACAGGGCGGTCAATAGAAACACCATATATTTT	TRBJ1-3	few	TRBV10-3	TRBD1
CASSLDGGHTDTQYF	TGTGCCAGCAGCTTAGACGGGGGGCACACAGATACGCAGTATTTT	TRBJ2-3	NA	TRBV11-2	NA
CASSMTSGGHSRYEQYF	TGTGCCAGCAGTATGACTAGCGGGGGGCACTCCCGCTACGAGCAGTACTTC	TRBJ2-7	NA	TRBV27	TRBD2
CASSYSFHEQFF	TGTGCCAGCAGTTACTCTTTTCATGAGCAGTTCTTC	TRBJ2-1	few	TRBV6-2/TRBV6-3	NA
CASSPQGHEQFF	TGTGCCAGCAGCCCACAAGGTCATGAGCAGTTCTTC	TRBJ2-1	NA	TRBV11-2	NA
CASGGGFYEQYF	TGTGCCAGCGGGGGAGGGTTTTACGAGCAGTACTTC	TRBJ2-7	NA	TRBV2	TRBD2
CASRERLTGEKLFF	TGTGCCAGCAGAGAACGCCTAACAGGGGAAAAACTGTTTTTT	TRBJ1-4	NA	TRBV25-1	NA
CASSGGTFGWDEQFF	TGCGCCAGCAGCGGAGGGACATTCGGTTGGGATGAGCAGTTCTTC	TRBJ2-1	NA	TRBV5-1	NA
CAWNKGGSYGYTF	TGTGCCTGGAATAAGGGGGGTTCCTATGGCTACACCTTC	TRBJ1-2	few	TRBV30	NA
CAMNQGQGEGTEAFF	TGTGCCATGAACCAAGGACAGGGAGAGGGAACTGAAGCTTTCTTT	TRBJ1-1	few	TRBV2	TRBD1
CASSPGTSESGDTQYF	TGTGCCAGCAGCCCCGGAACTAGCGAAAGTGGAGATACGCAGTATTTT	TRBJ2-3	NA	TRBV7-6	TRBD2
CASRPTGSAANVLTF	TGTGCCAGCAGACCGACAGGGTCGGCCGCCAACGTCCTGACTTTC	TRBJ2-6	NA	TRBV6-1	TRBD1
CASSSWTSGNEQFF	TGTGCCAGCAGCTCGTGGACTAGTGGCAATGAGCAGTTCTTC	TRBJ2-1	NA	TRBV11-2	TRBD2
CASSTRTGWNTGELFF	TGTGCCAGCAGCACGCGGACAGGGTGGAACACCGGGGAGCTGTTTTTT	TRBJ2-2	NA	TRBV5-5	TRBD1
CASSRGQILSYTF	TGTGCCAGCAGTCGGGGACAGATATTAAGCTACACCTTC	TRBJ1-2	NA	TRBV11-2	TRBD1
CASSMTGGGTEAFF	TGTGCCAGTAGTATGACAGGGGGAGGGACTGAAGCTTTCTTT	TRBJ1-1	many	TRBV19	TRBD1
CASSLLSLDEQYF	TGTGCCAGCAGTTTATTATCCCTAGACGAGCAGTACTTC	TRBJ2-7	few	TRBV12-3/TRBV12-4	NA
CASSLVTAGRQETQYF	TGTGCCAGCAGCTTAGTTACAGCGGGGAGACAAGAGACCCAGTACTTC	TRBJ2-5	few	TRBV7-9	TRBD2
CASSVDGRNQETQYF	TGTGCCAGCAGCGTAGATGGGCGGAACCAAGAGACCCAGTACTTC	TRBJ2-5	many	TRBV9	NA
CASSFGTSGNYEQYF	TGTGCCAGCAGTTTTGGGACTAGCGGGAACTACGAGCAGTACTTC	TRBJ2-7	NA	TRBV27	TRBD2
CSALMGELFF	TGCAGCGCCCTTATGGGGGAGCTGTTTTTT	TRBJ2-2	NA	TRBV29-1	NA
CATSEGLAGTNTGELFF	TGTGCCACCAGTGAGGGACTAGCGGGTACGAACACCGGGGAGCTGTTTTTT	TRBJ2-2	NA	TRBV24-1	TRBD2
CSVVVYSGAFF	TGCAGCGTTGTAGTCTATTCTGGGGCTTTCTTT	TRBJ1-1	NA	TRBV29-1	NA
CASSQDRTSGRYNEQFF	TGCGCCAGCAGCCAAGACCGGACTAGCGGGAGATACAATGAGCAGTTCTTC	TRBJ2-1	few	TRBV4-3	TRBD2
CASSPPAPSEQFF	TGTGCCAGCAGCCCCCCCGCGCCGAGTGAGCAGTTCTTC	TRBJ2-1	NA	TRBV14	NA
CSARILGEAFF	TGCAGTGCTAGAATTTTAGGGGAAGCTTTCTTT	TRBJ1-1	many	TRBV20-1	NA
CASSPWTGAIFQYF	TGTGCCAGCAGCCCGTGGACAGGGGCGATCTTTCAGTACTTC	TRBJ2-7	many	TRBV9	TRBD1
CASSHWDSGTYEQYF	TGTGCCAGCAGCCACTGGGACAGTGGGACCTACGAGCAGTACTTC	TRBJ2-7	NA	TRBV7-9	TRBD1
CASSSILGLYNEQFF	TGTGCCAGCAGCTCGATCCTCGGGCTCTACAATGAGCAGTTCTTC	TRBJ2-1	many	TRBV7-9	NA
CASSLALGQGHRTQYF	TGTGCCAGCAGTTTAGCGCTGGGACAGGGGCATAGGACGCAGTATTTT	TRBJ2-3	many	TRBV12-3/TRBV12-4	TRBD1
CASSPGTLGEQYF	TGTGCCAGCAGCCCCGGGACTCTAGGCGAGCAGTACTTC	TRBJ2-7	many	TRBV7-2	NA
CASSAETSGYTDTQYF	TGTGCCAGCAGCGCAGAGACTAGCGGATACACAGATACGCAGTATTTT	TRBJ2-3	NA	TRBV9	TRBD2
CSVDDYGYTF	TGCAGCGTTGACGACTATGGCTACACCTTC	TRBJ1-2	NA	TRBV29-1	NA
CASGKAGEQYF	TGTGCCAGCGGGAAGGCCGGAGAGCAGTACTTC	TRBJ2-7	once	TRBV6-2/TRBV6-3	NA
CAISESGGPGGGYEQYF	TGTGCCATCAGTGAGTCTGGTGGGCCGGGGGGCGGCTACGAGCAGTACTTC	TRBJ2-7	many	TRBV10-3	NA
CATSRDRRAGEYEQYF	TGTGCCACCAGCAGAGATCGCCGAGCGGGAGAATACGAGCAGTACTTC	TRBJ2-7	many	TRBV15	TRBD2
CASSMRPSHEQYF	TGTGCCAGCAGCATGCGTCCCTCCCACGAGCAGTACTTC	TRBJ2-7	NA	TRBV21-1	NA
CASSTSGNQETQYF	TGTGCCAGCAGTACTAGCGGGAACCAAGAGACCCAGTACTTC	TRBJ2-5	few	TRBV12-3/TRBV12-4	TRBD2
CASSTRGRGSYEQYF	TGTGCCAGCAGTACTCGGGGTAGGGGATCCTACGAGCAGTACTTC	TRBJ2-7	NA	TRBV27	NA
CASSLWGRGESTEAFF	TGTGCCAGCAGCTTATGGGGGAGGGGGGAGAGCACTGAAGCTTTCTTT	TRBJ1-1	NA	TRBV7-9	NA
CASSITPGAVREKLFF	TGTGCCAGCAGCATTACCCCGGGGGCGGTTCGCGAAAAACTGTTTTTT	TRBJ1-4	few	TRBV9	NA
CASRDTTSSYEQYF	TGTGCCAGCAGGGACACAACCAGCTCCTACGAGCAGTACTTC	TRBJ2-7	NA	TRBV6-1	NA
CASSQVSRVATRPHEQYF	TGCGCCAGCAGCCAAGTTTCCAGGGTCGCTACTAGGCCCCACGAGCAGTACTTC	TRBJ2-7	few	TRBV4-3	NA
CASSNGTGRTNSPLHF	TGTGCCAGCAGCAATGGGACAGGGAGGACTAATTCACCCCTCCACTTT	TRBJ1-6	NA	TRBV21-1	NA
CASSLGVKAGANEQFF	TGTGCCAGCAGCTTGGGTGTTAAAGCGGGAGCCAATGAGCAGTTCTTC	TRBJ2-1	many	TRBV7-6	TRBD2
CSARWETGNTIYF	TGCAGTGCTAGGTGGGAGACTGGAAACACCATATATTTT	TRBJ1-3	many	TRBV20-1	NA